The entry that follows covers one T cell receptor beta chain sequence. Researchers ran the PCR with 60 Vbeta and 13 Jbeta primers. Sequenced by immunoSEQ multiplex PCR; TCRdb stores in-frame clones only, minus some. The profile shows about 180,000 clones, roughly three quarters of them singletons. The sample comes from a study of cytomegalovirus exposure and HLA in healthy donors. The germline V and J ends were trimmed by 3 bases and 6 bases, with 10 bases remaining between them. CDR3 size: 13 residues. CDR1 is SGHTS and CDR2 is YDEGEE in the germline V gene. The sequenced material came from PBMCs. This clonotype originated in a male donor in good health and CMV-seronegative. V and J are TRBV5-8 and TRBJ2-1; D is undetermined. CDR3 amino acids: CASSSAFSNEQFF. The CDR3 bases are TGTGCCAGCAGCTCCGCGTTCTCCAATGAGCAGTTCTTC.